This TCR beta chain was recovered during a study of blood T cell repertoires in COVID-19. Background on the study: Donors in the United States, Italy and Spain gave samples during acute or convalescent COVID-19. Sample material is recorded as cDNA or gDNA derived from T cells, B-cell-depleted T cells, or PBMCs.

The CDR3 is 14 residues long. V lost 7 bases and J lost 5, with 16 bases in between. In germline, CDR1 is KGHDR, CDR2 SFDVKD. In the original processing: Estimated nucleated cell counts came from reference gene primer amplification. The assay was immunoSEQ multiplex PCR, and TCRdb's table has in-frame clones only and misses some. V and J calls and clone size are as listed in that table; D and trimming were resolved from the DNA. Of about 130,000 clones in the sample, 79% were seen once. The rearrangement links TRBV24-1 to TRBJ1-1; weak D call: TRBD1 (6 bases). The clonotype was recovered from a middle-aged man with active or convalescent COVID-19. The specimen was peripheral blood. The CDR3 here is CATRGMGAGTEAFF. Here the CDR3 DNA reads TGTGCCACCAGGGGGATGGGGGCCGGGACTGAAGCTTTCTTT.